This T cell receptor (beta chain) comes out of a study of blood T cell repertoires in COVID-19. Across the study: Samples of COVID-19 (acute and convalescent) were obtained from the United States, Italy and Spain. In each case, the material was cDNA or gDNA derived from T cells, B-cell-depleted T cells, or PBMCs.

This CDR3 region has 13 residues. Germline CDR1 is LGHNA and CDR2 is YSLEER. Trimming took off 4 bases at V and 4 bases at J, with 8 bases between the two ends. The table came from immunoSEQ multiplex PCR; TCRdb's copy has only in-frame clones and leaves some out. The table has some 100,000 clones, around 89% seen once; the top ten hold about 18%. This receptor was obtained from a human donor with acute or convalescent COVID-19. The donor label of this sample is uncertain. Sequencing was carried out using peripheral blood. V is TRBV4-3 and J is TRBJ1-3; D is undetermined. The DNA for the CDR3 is TGCGCCAGCAGCCCCTCGACAGGAAACACCATATATTTT. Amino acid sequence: CASSPSTGNTIYF.